The 31 T cell receptor beta chains reported below all come from one sample, sequenced in a study of T cell changes during pregnancy in multiple sclerosis. Assay used: immunoSEQ multiplex PCR; TCRdb lists only in-frame clones, some missing. Here the sample spans 25,000 to 30,000 clones, 75% to 90% being singletons. The input for sequencing was CD4+ T cells from peripheral blood mononuclear cells, taken in the second trimester of pregnancy. The receptors stem from a female donor with multiple sclerosis, enrolled in a pregnancy study.

This clone was recorded once. The V call is TRBV9, the J call TRBJ1-3; D is uncertain. The CDR3 contains 15 residues. V was cut by 4 bases and J by 0 bases, with 11 bases left in between. CDR1 SGDLS and CDR2 YYNGEE come from the germline V gene. The CDR3 nucleotides are TGTGCCAGCAGCCCCAGCGGGTTCTCTGGAAACACCATATATTTT. Protein sequence: CASSPSGFSGNTIYF.

J is TRBJ1-2 and V is TRBV5-1; unclear D gene. The germline V gene encodes CDR1 SGHRS and CDR2 YFSETQ. There are 15 residues in the CDR3. V shed 1 base and J shed 2 bases, with 12 bases lying between them. For the CDR3, the DNA is TGCGCCAGCAGCTTGTACGAGGCCCCCAACTATGGCTACACCTTC. Translated, it gives CASSLYEAPNYGYTF.

V usage is TRBV2 and J usage is TRBJ2-1; D might be TRBD2 (6 bases). The CDR3 extends over 13 amino acids. Germline assignment: CDR1 SNHLY and CDR2 FYNNEI. V lost 4 bases, J lost 8 bases, and 12 bases lay in between. DNA for the CDR3: TGTGCCAGCAGTGTATACGGGGAGGATGAGCAGTTCTTC. Translating it yields CASSVYGEDEQFF. Together with reference TRBV2 and TRBJ2-1, the CDR3 gives the full variable domain: EPEVTQTPSHQVTQMGQEVILRCVPISNHLYFYWYRQILGQKVEFLVSFYNNEISEKSEIFDDQFSVERPDGSNFTLKIRSTKLEDSAMYFCASSVYGEDEQFFGPGTRLTVL.

The rearrangement uses TRBV27 and TRBJ1-1; D is unresolved. Germline CDR1 and CDR2: MNHEY and SMNVEV (reference sequence). The CDR3 loop spans 17 amino acids. V lost 0 bases, J lost 0 bases, and 14 bases lay in between. The CDR3 sequence: CASSLSPVRRMNTEAFF. In DNA form, the CDR3 reads TGTGCCAGCAGTTTATCGCCCGTGAGAAGAATGAACACTGAAGCTTTCTTT.

The chain employs TRBV6-1 and TRBJ1-1; D is undetermined. Trimming removed 4 bases at V and 3 bases at J, with 18 bases between. CDR1 is MNHNS and CDR2 is SASEGT in the germline V gene. This CDR3 has 16 amino acids. The CDR3 DNA reads TGTGCCAGCAGTGGAGGACTAGGACGGAGAGACACTGAAGCTTTCTTT. This encodes CASSGGLGRRDTEAFF.

The chain joins TRBV5-4 to TRBJ1-1, with unresolved D. V lost 4 bases and J lost 9, with 13 bases in between. Germline CDR1 reads SGHNT; CDR2 reads YYREEE (reference sequence). The CDR3 runs to 12 residues. The CDR3 coding sequence is TGTGCCAGCAGCCCAGCTAGCGAAAAAGCTTTCTTT. Translated, it gives CASSPASEKAFF.

The chain is built from TRBV4-3 and TRBJ1-2, with 10 nucleotides matching TRBD1. The CDR3 extends over 14 amino acids. Germline values: CDR1 LGHNA, CDR2 YSLEER. With 4 bases clipped from V and 6 bases from J, the junction kept 5 bases outside the gene matches. The CDR3 loop reads CASSPLGTGDGYTF. CDR3 sequence (DNA): TGCGCCAGCAGCCCCCTCGGGACAGGGGATGGCTACACCTTC.

The sample holds a few counts of this clone. J is TRBJ2-5 and V is TRBV5-1, with 8 bases that match TRBD1. CDR1 is SGHRS and CDR2 is YFSETQ in the germline V gene. Losses at the gene ends were 4 bases for V and 4 bases for J; bases not matched to a gene: 9. CDR3 length: 15 amino acids. The CDR3 spells CASSPMGGQGETQYF. The CDR3, as DNA: TGCGCCAGCAGCCCAATGGGTGGACAGGGAGAGACCCAGTACTTC.

In this sample, this clone turned up once. In nucleotides, the CDR3 is TGCAGCGTTGACAGGGGGTTTGGGGATGAGCAGTTCTTC. Translating gives CSVDRGFGDEQFF. This chain joins TRBV29-1 and TRBJ2-1; TRBD1 matches at 7 bases. The germline V gene encodes CDR1 SQVTM and CDR2 ANQGSEA. There are 13 residues in the CDR3. Germline trimming cut 3 bases from V and 8 bases from J; bases unmatched to any gene: 7.

The rearrangement links TRBV5-1 to TRBJ2-3, with 7 bases fitting TRBD1. With 3 bases clipped from V and 2 bases from J, the junction kept 6 bases outside the gene matches. The germline gives CDR1 SGHRS, CDR2 YFSETQ. This CDR3 region has 15 residues. CDR3 sequence reads: CASSSGQAYTDTQYF. Here the CDR3 DNA reads TGCGCCAGCAGCTCCGGACAGGCTTACACAGATACGCAGTATTTT.

The chain recombines TRBV7-2 with TRBJ1-1; 7 bases fit TRBD1. Germline loops: CDR1 SGHTA, CDR2 FQGNSA. The J segment lost 2 bases and the V segment lost 6 bases, leaving 9 bases of the junction unmatched. The CDR3 length is 15 residues. CDR3 residues: CASRPGGQLNTEAFF. As DNA, the CDR3 is TGTGCCAGCAGGCCAGGGGGACAGCTAAACACTGAAGCTTTCTTT.

The V gene is TRBV7-2, the J gene TRBJ2-2; possibly TRBD1 for D (5 bases). V was trimmed by 1 base and J by 6 bases, leaving 6 bases between them. Per the germline V gene, CDR1 is SGHTA and CDR2 is FQGNSA. This CDR3 comprises 13 residues. This CDR3 is CASSLGGAGELFF. DNA for the CDR3: TGTGCCAGCAGCTTAGGGGGCGCCGGGGAGCTGTTTTTT.

The CDR3 DNA is TGTGCCAGCAGTGAATGTACAGGGGGGAGCAATCAGCCCCAGCATTTT. It is translated as CASSECTGGSNQPQHF. The genes are TRBV25-1 and TRBJ1-5, with TRBD1 matching 8 bases. Trimming cost V 1 base and J 1 base; bases outside gene matches: 3. Germline CDR1 reads MGHDK; CDR2 reads SYGVNS. The CDR3 has 16 amino acids.

This chain links TRBV7-9 with TRBJ1-2, with 7 bases aligning to TRBD1. CDR1 and CDR2 (germline): SEHNR, FQNEAQ (reference sequence). The CDR3 covers 13 residues. V lost 11 bases to trimming and J lost 6 bases; unmatched junction nucleotides: 12. The CDR3 DNA follows: TGTGCCGCCGAGGGACAGTACCGAGATGGCTACACCTTC. It codes for CAAEGQYRDGYTF.

V is TRBV18 and J is TRBJ1-1, with D tentatively TRBD1 (5 bases). The germline V gene encodes CDR1 KGHSH and CDR2 LQKENI. Between the trimmed V and J ends, which lost 2 bases and 7 bases, there was a span of 14 bases. The CDR3 contains 14 residues. Here the CDR3 reads CASSPIGAPHEAFF. In nucleotides, the CDR3 is TGTGCCAGCTCACCAATAGGGGCTCCTCATGAAGCTTTCTTT.

V and J are TRBV12-5 and TRBJ1-5, with 7 bases that match TRBD1. The CDR3 has 17 amino acids. The germline CDR1 and CDR2 sequences are LGHNT and FRNRAP. V lost 4 bases to trimming and J lost 0 bases; unmatched junction nucleotides: 9. CDR3: CASGSDRDRYSNQPQHF. The DNA of the CDR3 is TGTGCTAGTGGTTCGGACCGGGACAGATATAGCAATCAGCCCCAGCATTTT.

The chain carries TRBV6-5 and TRBJ1-4; D is ambiguous. CDR1 MNHEY and CDR2 SVGAGI come from the germline V gene. V was cut by 0 bases and J by 8 bases, with 16 bases left in between. This CDR3 is built from 16 residues. The CDR3, as DNA: TGTGCCAGCAGTTACTCGAACGCGGGAGGAGAAGAAAAACTGTTTTTT. It codes for CASSYSNAGGEEKLFF.

The genes are TRBV7-9 and TRBJ2-3, with 9 bases aligning to TRBD2. The CDR3 loop spans 16 amino acids. J gave up 2 bases and V 4 bases, and 7 bases lay outside the gene matches. CDR1 and CDR2 from the germline V gene are SEHNR and FQNEAQ (reference sequence). CDR3 in DNA: TGTGCCAGCAGCTCCGGACTAGCGCTGCCCACAGATACGCAGTATTTT. This encodes CASSSGLALPTDTQYF.

This clone appeared once. V is TRBV30 and J is TRBJ2-6; no clear D. Trimming removed 2 bases from V and 0 bases from J, with 8 bases in between. In germline, CDR1 is GTSNPN, CDR2 SVGIG (reference sequence). CDR3 length: 15 amino acids. CDR3 in amino acids: CAWSLSLSGANVLTF. The CDR3, as DNA: TGTGCCTGGAGTCTATCACTCTCTGGGGCCAACGTCCTGACTTTC.

The chain joins TRBV7-9 to TRBJ2-1; the D gene is possibly TRBD1 (5 bases). Germline loops: CDR1 SEHNR, CDR2 FQNEAQ (reference sequence). Trimming shortened V by 2 bases and J by 4 bases, and 9 bases separated the two germline ends. There are 14 residues in the CDR3. The CDR3 protein is CASSLSDSYNEQFF. The CDR3, as DNA: TGTGCCAGCAGCTTAAGCGACAGTTACAATGAGCAGTTCTTC.

The genes are TRBV7-2 and TRBJ2-7; TRBD1 aligns across 8 bases. V lost 5 bases to trimming and J lost 7 bases; unmatched junction nucleotides: 10. The CDR3 sequence is 14 residues long. Germline V gene lookup returns CDR1 SGHTA and CDR2 FQGNSA. Here the CDR3 reads CASSIRRQGREQYF. Written as DNA, the CDR3 is TGTGCCAGCAGCATTCGACGACAGGGGAGGGAGCAGTACTTC.

The rearrangement links TRBV4-3 to TRBJ2-5; tentative D call: TRBD1 (5 bases). V lost 4 bases and J 5 bases, leaving 35 bases between the germline ends. Germline V lookup: CDR1 LGHNA, CDR2 YSLEER. The CDR3 runs to 21 residues. Here the CDR3 reads CASSRDPPWGYSVGVGETQYF. Here the CDR3 DNA reads TGCGCCAGCAGCCGAGACCCACCCTGGGGCTACTCGGTCGGTGTTGGTGAGACCCAGTACTTC.

This chain uses TRBV7-9 with TRBJ1-2; D unresolved. The V gene's germline CDR1 is SEHNR and CDR2 FQNEAQ (reference sequence). V gave up 1 base and J gave up 1 base, with 4 bases separating them. The CDR3 runs 13 residues. This CDR3 is CASSLDGNYGYTF. CDR3 coding DNA: TGTGCCAGCAGCTTAGACGGTAACTATGGCTACACCTTC.

This chain joins TRBV6-1 and TRBJ2-7, with TRBD1 identical over 7 bases. Germline V gene data show CDR1 as MNHNS and CDR2 as SASEGT. The CDR3 covers 12 residues. The trim removed 4 bases at V and 6 bases at J, leaving 3 bases unmatched. The CDR3 nucleotides are TGTGCCAGCAGTGCAACAGGGGCCGAGCAGTACTTC. Translation gives CASSATGAEQYF.

This clone was picked up one time. This rearrangement joins TRBV19 to TRBJ1-3; tentative D call: TRBD1 (5 bases). CDR3 size: 14 residues. CDR1 and CDR2 from the germline V gene are LNHDA and SQIVND (reference sequence). The ends were cut back, 7 bases at V and 3 bases at J, with 13 bases in the middle. CDR3 in amino acids: CASTGRVRGNTIYF. DNA of the CDR3: TGTGCCAGTACTGGCAGGGTGCGTGGAAACACCATATATTTT.

The chain uses TRBV6-6 and TRBJ2-7; 7 positions agree with TRBD1. The ends lost 4 bases at V and 4 bases at J; junction bases unmatched: 7. There are 14 residues in the CDR3. CDR1 is MNHNY and CDR2 is SVGAGI in the germline V gene (reference sequence). The CDR3 loop is CASSFPDRSYEQYF. For the CDR3, the DNA is TGTGCCAGCAGTTTCCCGGACAGGAGTTACGAGCAGTACTTC.

V is TRBV7-2 and J is TRBJ2-1, with 8 bases that match TRBD2. V lost 0 bases to trimming and J lost 8 bases; unmatched junction nucleotides: 6. The CDR3 is 15 residues long. The germline V gene encodes CDR1 SGHTA and CDR2 FQGNSA. The CDR3 DNA reads TGTGCCAGCAGCTTAGCGGGCGGGGGGCAGGATGAGCAGTTCTTC. It is translated as CASSLAGGGQDEQFF.

This clone turned up a few times. The V and J genes are TRBV5-1 and TRBJ1-2, with a weak D call TRBD1 (6 bases). Trimming removed 0 bases at V and 8 bases at J, with 11 bases between. This CDR3 comprises 13 residues. Germline V CDR1 and CDR2: SGHRS, YFSETQ. CDR3 residues: CASSLGGGRGYTF. CDR3 DNA: TGCGCCAGCAGCTTGGGAGGGGGTCGAGGCTACACCTTC.

This clone was observed a handful of times. The rearrangement joins TRBV6-4 to TRBJ2-1; TRBD2 aligns across 8 bases. J lost 7 bases, V lost 8 bases, and 13 bases had no gene match. There are 15 residues in the CDR3. Looked up from germline, CDR1 is MRHNA and CDR2 is SNTAGT. Here the CDR3 reads CASSGLGVDRNEQFF. DNA for the CDR3: TGTGCCAGCTCGGGACTAGGGGTCGATAGGAATGAGCAGTTCTTC.

This rearrangement joins TRBV6-4 to TRBJ2-3; TRBD1 might be the D (5 bases). Trimming took off 6 bases at V and 3 bases at J, with 16 bases between the two ends. The CDR3 is 15 amino acids. Germline V lookup: CDR1 MRHNA, CDR2 SNTAGT. The CDR3 bases are TGTGCCAGCAGCCCCCAGGGTGGTGGAACAGATACGCAGTATTTT. As protein: CASSPQGGGTDTQYF.

The rearrangement uses TRBV4-1 and TRBJ2-7; tentative D call: TRBD2 (5 bases). Germline V lookup: CDR1 MGHRA, CDR2 YSYEKL. The CDR3 runs 16 residues. The V end was cut by 1 base, the J end by 0 bases, with 13 bases between. The CDR3 DNA sequence: TGCGCCAGCAGCCAAGCTATGACGGGAAGCTCCTACGAGCAGTACTTC. Protein sequence: CASSQAMTGSSYEQYF.